These T cell receptor beta chains were read from a single sample in a study of vaccination and CD4 T cells after COVID-19. TCRdb re-analysed the PCR reads in MiXCR, keeping a single row per CDR3 protein. The table has a few thousand distinct CDR3 sequences, 32% seen once. Antigen specificity for these receptors is unknown. Sequenced material: CD4+ T cells from blood, cultured in vitro. Every receptor here comes from a human donor who had recovered from COVID-19. CDR3s include the opening cysteine and the closing phenylalanine or tryptophan. D genes are given only for firm matches. Clone size is shown for a subset of rows, as once, few, many or a class of expanded clone.

v_call: TRBV6-1; j_call: TRBJ2-2; d_call: .; clone_size: medium-sized; cdr3_aa: CASSKGQGRTGELFF; cdr3_nt: TGTGCCAGCAGCAAAGGTCAGGGCCGCACCGGGGAGCTGTTTTTT
v_call: TRBV7-2; j_call: TRBJ2-1; d_call: .; clone_size: .; cdr3_aa: CASTLMDYPNEQFF; cdr3_nt: TGTGCCAGCACCCTCATGGACTACCCGAATGAGCAGTTCTTC
v_call: TRBV20-1; j_call: TRBJ1-5; d_call: .; clone_size: few; cdr3_aa: CSASQGSYNQPQHF; cdr3_nt: TGCAGTGCTAGTCAGGGGTCTTACAATCAGCCCCAGCATTTT
v_call: TRBV3-1; j_call: TRBJ1-2; d_call: .; clone_size: .; cdr3_aa: CASSHARRSYGYTF; cdr3_nt: TGTGCCAGCAGCCACGCGCGTCGGAGCTATGGCTACACCTTC
v_call: TRBV12-3/TRBV12-4; j_call: TRBJ2-7; d_call: .; clone_size: few; cdr3_aa: CASSLAGAYEQYF; cdr3_nt: TGTGCCAGCAGTTTAGCGGGGGCGTACGAGCAGTACTTC
v_call: TRBV30; j_call: TRBJ1-5; d_call: .; clone_size: .; cdr3_aa: CAWSVRPVGGYYQPQHF; cdr3_nt: TGTGCCTGGAGTGTACGTCCAGTGGGGGGTTATTATCAGCCCCAGCATTTT
v_call: TRBV6-1; j_call: TRBJ1-2; d_call: TRBD1; clone_size: few; cdr3_aa: CASSDRDRGNYGYTF; cdr3_nt: TGTGCCAGCAGTGACCGGGACAGGGGGAACTATGGCTACACCTTC
v_call: TRBV20-1; j_call: TRBJ1-5; d_call: .; clone_size: few; cdr3_aa: CSARLRIGQPQHF; cdr3_nt: TGCAGTGCTAGACTCCGGATCGGGCAGCCCCAGCATTTT
v_call: TRBV6-5; j_call: TRBJ1-6; d_call: TRBD1; clone_size: few; cdr3_aa: CASSYGGQESSYNSPLHF; cdr3_nt: TGTGCCAGCAGTTACGGAGGACAGGAGAGCTCCTATAATTCACCCCTCCACTTT
v_call: TRBV5-1; j_call: TRBJ2-5; d_call: TRBD1; clone_size: .; cdr3_aa: CASSLVGQGGKTQYF; cdr3_nt: TGCGCCAGCAGCTTGGTAGGACAGGGGGGGAAGACCCAGTACTTC
v_call: TRBV4-2; j_call: TRBJ2-1; d_call: .; clone_size: .; cdr3_aa: CASSQDLGGEDNEQFF; cdr3_nt: TGTGCCAGCAGCCAAGATCTTGGCGGGGAGGACAATGAGCAGTTCTTC
v_call: TRBV27; j_call: TRBJ1-2; d_call: TRBD1; clone_size: large; cdr3_aa: CASSGQGDYGYTF; cdr3_nt: TGTGCCAGCAGTGGACAGGGGGACTATGGCTACACCTTC
v_call: TRBV21-1; j_call: TRBJ2-7; d_call: .; clone_size: .; cdr3_aa: CASSGSPQVLAIGGWVGEQYF; cdr3_nt: TGTGCCAGCAGCGGGTCCCCGCAGGTATTGGCCATCGGGGGTTGGGTGGGGGAGCAGTACTTC
v_call: TRBV2; j_call: TRBJ2-6; d_call: TRBD1; clone_size: medium-sized; cdr3_aa: CASSTVGQGLAGANVLTF; cdr3_nt: TGTGCCAGCAGTACAGTGGGACAGGGGTTGGCTGGGGCCAACGTCCTGACTTTC
v_call: TRBV6-5; j_call: TRBJ1-2; d_call: .; clone_size: medium-sized; cdr3_aa: CASSYGTWGGGYTF; cdr3_nt: TGTGCCAGCAGTTACGGGACATGGGGTGGTGGCTACACCTTC
v_call: TRBV5-1; j_call: TRBJ1-6; d_call: .; clone_size: medium-sized; cdr3_aa: CASSLEAGANSPLHF; cdr3_nt: TGCGCCAGCAGCTTGGAGGCGGGAGCCAATTCACCCCTCCACTTT
v_call: TRBV5-5; j_call: TRBJ1-5; d_call: TRBD1; clone_size: few; cdr3_aa: CASSSSTGPNQPQHF; cdr3_nt: TGTGCCAGCAGCTCGTCGACAGGGCCTAATCAGCCCCAGCATTTT
v_call: TRBV30; j_call: TRBJ1-1; d_call: .; clone_size: .; cdr3_aa: CAWSAGIWDTEAFF; cdr3_nt: TGTGCCTGGAGTGCTGGGATTTGGGACACTGAAGCTTTCTTT
v_call: TRBV7-3; j_call: TRBJ2-3; d_call: .; clone_size: .; cdr3_aa: CASSLGQTSTDTQYF; cdr3_nt: TGTGCCAGCAGCTTAGGACAGACTAGCACAGATACGCAGTATTTT
v_call: TRBV7-9; j_call: TRBJ1-1; d_call: TRBD1; clone_size: medium-sized; cdr3_aa: CASSIYQGAEAFF; cdr3_nt: TGTGCCAGCAGCATTTATCAGGGGGCTGAAGCTTTCTTT
v_call: TRBV6-1; j_call: TRBJ2-3; d_call: TRBD1; clone_size: few; cdr3_aa: CASSALDRDADTQYF; cdr3_nt: TGTGCCAGCAGCGCCCTGGACAGGGACGCAGATACGCAGTATTTT
v_call: TRBV30; j_call: TRBJ2-7; d_call: .; clone_size: few; cdr3_aa: CAWSVGHYEQYF; cdr3_nt: TGTGCCTGGAGTGTAGGACACTACGAGCAGTACTTC
v_call: TRBV5-1; j_call: TRBJ1-5; d_call: .; clone_size: .; cdr3_aa: CASSLGTGGYQPQHF; cdr3_nt: TGCGCCAGCAGCCTCGGGACCGGCGGGTATCAGCCCCAGCATTTT